These 8 T cell receptor beta chains were all obtained from the same sample, sequenced in a study of cytomegalovirus exposure and HLA in healthy donors. Vbeta (60) and Jbeta (13) primers were used in the PCR. The table came from immunoSEQ multiplex PCR; TCRdb's copy has only in-frame clones and leaves some out. This table holds under 200,000 clones, 75% to 90% found once. Material: PBMCs. Source of these receptors: a male donor in good health and CMV-seropositive.

The gene calls are TRBV7-2 and TRBJ2-3, with 7 bases aligning to TRBD2. The germline gives CDR1 SGHTA, CDR2 FQGNSA. Unmatched junction bases numbered 8, after V lost 1 base and J lost 4 bases. The CDR3 contains 16 residues. CDR3 amino acids: CASSLVGAGRADTQYF. The CDR3 DNA reads TGTGCCAGCAGCTTAGTGGGAGCGGGGAGGGCAGATACGCAGTATTTT. The variable domain in full, completed from reference TRBV7-2 and TRBJ2-3, reads GAGVSQSPSNKVTEKGKDVELRCDPISGHTALYWYRQSLGQGLEFLIYFQGNSAPDKSGLPSDRFSAERTGGSVSTLTIQRTQQEDSAVYLCASSLVGAGRADTQYFGPGTRLTVL.

The chain uses TRBV19 and TRBJ1-5; D perhaps matches TRBD1 (5 bases). The CDR3 consists of 14 residues. V lost 5 bases and J 7 bases, leaving 15 bases between the germline ends. The germline gives CDR1 LNHDA, CDR2 SQIVND (reference sequence). The CDR3 region has the DNA TGTGCCAGTAGTGAGGGACTTGGCAGACAGCCCCAGCATTTT. Amino acid sequence: CASSEGLGRQPQHF.

In DNA form, the CDR3 reads TGTGCCAGCAGCGTAGGAGGACAGGGCGCGAAGGGAAACACCATATATTTT. Translation: CASSVGGQGAKGNTIYF. The chain combines TRBV9 with TRBJ1-3; 8 bases are a match to TRBD1. The CDR3 has 17 residues. V lost 0 bases, J lost 4 bases, and 9 bases stayed unmatched. Germline V gene lookup returns CDR1 SGDLS and CDR2 YYNGEE. The full variable domain, in which reference TRBV9 and TRBJ1-3 provide the parts outside the CDR3, is DSGVTQTPKHLITATGQRVTLRCSPRSGDLSVYWYQQSLDQGLQFLIQYYNGEERAKGNILERFSAQQFPDLHSELNLSSLELGDSALYFCASSVGGQGAKGNTIYFGEGSWLTVV.

The DNA for the CDR3 is TGTGCCATCACTCCCTCAGGCGGGGACACTGAAGCTTTCTTT. Translating it yields CAITPSGGDTEAFF. The rearrangement joins TRBV10-3 to TRBJ1-1; D is uncertain. This CDR3 has 14 amino acids. Per the germline V gene, CDR1 is ENHRY and CDR2 is SYGVKD. Deletions cut 7 bases from V and 3 bases from J, with 15 bases between.

Comments on this clone: The junction departs from germline at one end; a sequencing error may be responsible. Additional DNA sequences in this sample encode the identical CDR3. V is TRBV11-1 and J is TRBJ1-5; D is unresolved. Germline V lookup: CDR1 SGHAT, CDR2 FQDESV (reference sequence). The CDR3 runs to 13 residues. The CDR3 nucleotides read TGTGCCAGCAGCTTAGGGACTCAGCAGCCTCAGCATTTT. It yields the protein CASSLGTQQPQHF.

The chain uses TRBV6-1 and TRBJ1-2, with 7 bases identical to TRBD1. V shed 6 bases and J 4 bases; nucleotides not matched to a gene: 8. The length of the CDR3 is 14 residues. Germline CDR1 is MNHNS and CDR2 is SASEGT. The CDR3 loop reads CASRRDRVGYGYTF. For the CDR3, the DNA is TGTGCCAGCAGGCGCGACAGGGTCGGCTATGGCTACACCTTC.

The chain carries TRBV10-3 and TRBJ2-7, with TRBD2 identical over 12 bases. The CDR3 contains 16 residues. Germline V lookup: CDR1 ENHRY, CDR2 SYGVKD. Trimming at V came to 4 bases and at J to 1 base, leaving 5 bases not matched to a gene. CDR3 in DNA: TGTGCCATCAGTGGGACTAGCGGGACTCCTTCCTACGAGCAGTACTTC. This encodes CAISGTSGTPSYEQYF.

This clone was detected only a few times. J is TRBJ2-1 and V is TRBV5-4, with TRBD1 matching over 10 bases. Germline V gives CDR1 SGHNT, CDR2 YYREEE (reference sequence). The CDR3 sequence is 15 residues long. The junction had 8 bases not matched to a gene; V was cut back by 4 bases and J by 7 bases. This CDR3 is CASSVDRGRMNEQFF. CDR3 DNA: TGTGCCAGCAGCGTTGACAGGGGGCGCATGAATGAGCAGTTCTTC.